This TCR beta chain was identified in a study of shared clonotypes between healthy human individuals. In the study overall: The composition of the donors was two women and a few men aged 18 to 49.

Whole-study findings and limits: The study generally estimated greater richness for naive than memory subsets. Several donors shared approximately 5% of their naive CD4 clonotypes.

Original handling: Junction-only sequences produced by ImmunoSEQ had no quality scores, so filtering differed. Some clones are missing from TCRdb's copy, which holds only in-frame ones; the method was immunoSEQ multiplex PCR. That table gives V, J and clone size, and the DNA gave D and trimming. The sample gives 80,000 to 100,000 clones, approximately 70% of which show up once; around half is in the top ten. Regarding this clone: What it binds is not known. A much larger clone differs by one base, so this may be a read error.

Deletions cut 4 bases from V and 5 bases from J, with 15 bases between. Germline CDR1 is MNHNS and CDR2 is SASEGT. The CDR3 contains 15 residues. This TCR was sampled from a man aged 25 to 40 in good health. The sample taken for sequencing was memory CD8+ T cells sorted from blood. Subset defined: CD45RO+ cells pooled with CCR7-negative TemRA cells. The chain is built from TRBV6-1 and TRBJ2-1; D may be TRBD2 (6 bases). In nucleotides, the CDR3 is TGTGCCAGCAGTGGGGCGATCTGGGGGGACAATGAGCAGTTCTTC. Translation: CASSGAIWGDNEQFF.